A selection of T cell receptor beta chains follows, all from one sample in a study of cytomegalovirus exposure and HLA in healthy donors. Sequencing was performed with immunoSEQ multiplex PCR; in TCRdb, only in-frame clones are kept and a portion is missing. The sample lists 110,000 to 150,000 clones, about 71% occurring once. The sample consisted of PBMCs. Every receptor here comes from a woman aged 60 to 75 in good health and CMV-seropositive. CDR3s include the opening cysteine and the closing phenylalanine or tryptophan. D genes are given only for firm matches. A clone size is listed for some rows: how often the clone was seen (once, few, many), or a class if it is expanded.

j_gene,v_gene,abundance,d_gene,CDR3nt,CDR3aa
TRBJ1-2,TRBV5-4,-,-,TGTGCCAGCAGCGGTCAGGACTACTATGGCTACACCTTC,CASSGQDYYGYTF
TRBJ2-5,TRBV6-1,few,TRBD1,TGTGCCAGCAGTCCTCGGACAGGACTCCAAGAGACCCAGTACTTC,CASSPRTGLQETQYF
TRBJ2-5,TRBV5-1,-,TRBD1,TGCGCCAGCAGCTTGGGGACAGGGGCTCGCCAAGAGACCCAGTACTTC,CASSLGTGARQETQYF
TRBJ1-2,TRBV7-9,-,-,TGTGCCAGCAGCTTACCGGGTCTCTATGGCTACACCTTC,CASSLPGLYGYTF
TRBJ1-3,TRBV10-2,-,TRBD1,TGCGCCAGCAGGGAACTACAGGGGTCTGGAAACACCATATATTTT,CASRELQGSGNTIYF
TRBJ1-2,TRBV9,-,TRBD1,TGTGCCAGCAGCGCAGGGGGGCGCGTTGGCTACACCTTC,CASSAGGRVGYTF
TRBJ2-3,TRBV29-1,-,TRBD1,TGCAGCGTAGGAGACAGGGGGCCAGATACGCAGTATTTT,CSVGDRGPDTQYF
TRBJ1-1,TRBV29-1,-,-,TGCAGCGTTGTCTCCCAGGGTAACACTGAAGCTTTCTTT,CSVVSQGNTEAFF
TRBJ1-1,TRBV28,-,-,TGTGCCAGCAGAATTCAGGGGAACACTGAAGCTTTCTTT,CASRIQGNTEAFF
TRBJ2-1,TRBV9,-,-,TGTGCCAGCAGCGTAGGACATACCTACAATGAGCAGTTCTTC,CASSVGHTYNEQFF
TRBJ2-7,TRBV27,-,TRBD1,TGTGCCAGCAGGAGCGCTACAGGGGGCCACGAGCAGTACTTC,CASRSATGGHEQYF
TRBJ1-2,TRBV6-1,-,-,TGTGCCAGCAGATTAGACTATGGCTACACCTTC,CASRLDYGYTF
TRBJ2-2,TRBV28,-,-,TGTGCCAGCAGTTTACAGGGTGTTAAGACCGGGGAGCTGTTTTTT,CASSLQGVKTGELFF
TRBJ2-2,TRBV10-1,-,TRBD1,TGCGCCAGCAGTCGGACAGGGAACACCGGGGAGCTGTTTTTT,CASSRTGNTGELFF
TRBJ2-2,TRBV29-1,once,-,TGCAGCGTTGTCCTAGCCGGGGAGCTGTTTTTT,CSVVLAGELFF
TRBJ2-1,TRBV7-2,few,-,TGTGCCAGCAGCTTAGATGGAGTTGGGAATGAGCAGTTCTTC,CASSLDGVGNEQFF
TRBJ1-5,TRBV6-1,-,TRBD1,TGTGCCAGCAGGGACGGGACAGTTCGAAATCAGCCCCAGCATTTT,CASRDGTVRNQPQHF
TRBJ2-3,TRBV28,-,-,TGTGCCAGCAGGCGGTCAAAAGATACGCAGTATTTT,CASRRSKDTQYF
TRBJ2-3,TRBV9,once,-,TGTGCCAGCCGGCCCGGTAGCGGAGTAGGTACAGATACGCAGTATTTT,CASRPGSGVGTDTQYF
TRBJ2-1,TRBV7-8,once,TRBD1,TGTGCCAGCAGCTGGGGCGGACAGGGGATTATAGATGAGCAGTTCTTC,CASSWGGQGIIDEQFF
TRBJ2-1,TRBV29-1,-,-,TGCAGCGGCAGGGGGGCCTCCTACAATGAGCAGTTCTTC,CSGRGASYNEQFF
TRBJ1-1,TRBV6-5,-,-,TGTGCCAGCAGGGCCGTGACGGAGGCGAACACTGAAGCTTTCTTT,CASRAVTEANTEAFF
TRBJ1-1,TRBV5-1,-,-,TGCGCCAGCAGCTTCTGGACAGCTAGTGAAGCTTTCTTT,CASSFWTASEAFF
TRBJ1-2,TRBV28,few,-,TGTGCCAGCAGTTTGGCCCGAGGCTACACCTTC,CASSLARGYTF
TRBJ2-3,TRBV10-2,-,TRBD2,TGCGCCAGCGGTCCTAGGGCTAGCGGGGGAGATACGCAGTATTTT,CASGPRASGGDTQYF
TRBJ2-1,TRBV28,-,-,TGTGCCAGCACACTAGCCGGGAGTCTTTCCTACAATGAGCAGTTCTTC,CASTLAGSLSYNEQFF
TRBJ2-5,TRBV5-8,-,-,TGTGCCAGCAGCCATTTCTACATAGCCCAAGAGACCCAGTACTTC,CASSHFYIAQETQYF
TRBJ1-2,TRBV9,once,-,TGTGCCAGCAGCGTATCCCCTTTCTATGGCTACACCTTC,CASSVSPFYGYTF
TRBJ1-1,TRBV28,-,TRBD1,TGTGCCAGCAGTTCGGGACAGGGAAGAGGGGCCACTGAAGCTTTCTTT,CASSSGQGRGATEAFF
TRBJ1-5,TRBV18,-,-,TGTGCCAGCTCACCGAGTACTCCAAATAGCAATCAGCCCCAGCATTTT,CASSPSTPNSNQPQHF
TRBJ2-2,TRBV10-3,-,-,TGTGCCATCAGTGTGGGCCAGGTGGGCACCGGGGAGCTGTTTTTT,CAISVGQVGTGELFF
TRBJ1-4,TRBV5-1,-,TRBD1,TGCGCCAGCAGCACGGGACAGCGTAATGAAAAACTGTTTTTT,CASSTGQRNEKLFF